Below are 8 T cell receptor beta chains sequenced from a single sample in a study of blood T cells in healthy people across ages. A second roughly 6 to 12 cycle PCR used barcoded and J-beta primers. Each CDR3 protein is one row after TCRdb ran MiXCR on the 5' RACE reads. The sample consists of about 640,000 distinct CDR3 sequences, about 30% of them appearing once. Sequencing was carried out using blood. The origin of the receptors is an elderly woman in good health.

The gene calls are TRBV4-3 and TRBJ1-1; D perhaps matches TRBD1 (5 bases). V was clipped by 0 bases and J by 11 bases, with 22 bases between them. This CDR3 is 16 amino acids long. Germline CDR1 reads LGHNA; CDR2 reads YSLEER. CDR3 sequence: CASSQDSFSRGSRAFF. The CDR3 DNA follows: TGCGCCAGCAGCCAAGATTCCTTTTCGAGGGGTTCAAGGGCTTTCTTT.

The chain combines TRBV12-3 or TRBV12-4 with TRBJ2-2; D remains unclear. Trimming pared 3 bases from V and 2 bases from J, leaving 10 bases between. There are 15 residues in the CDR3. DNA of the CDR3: TGTGCCAGCAGTTTTATACGGATAAACACCGGGGAGCTGTTTTTT. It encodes CASSFIRINTGELFF.

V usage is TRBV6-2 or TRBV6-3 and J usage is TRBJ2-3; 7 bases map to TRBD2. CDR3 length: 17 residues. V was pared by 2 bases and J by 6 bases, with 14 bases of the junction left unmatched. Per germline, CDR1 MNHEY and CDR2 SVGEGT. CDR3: CASSYPTAGVEGDTQYF. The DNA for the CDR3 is TGTGCCAGCAGTTACCCAACGGCGGGAGTCGAAGGCGATACGCAGTATTTT.

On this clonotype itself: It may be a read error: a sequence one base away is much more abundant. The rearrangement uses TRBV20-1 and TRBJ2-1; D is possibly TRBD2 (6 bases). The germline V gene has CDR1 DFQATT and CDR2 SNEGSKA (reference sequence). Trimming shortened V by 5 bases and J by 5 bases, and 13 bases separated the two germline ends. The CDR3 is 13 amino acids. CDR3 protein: CSAGGLSHNEQFF. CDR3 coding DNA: TGCAGTGCTGGGGGACTTTCCCACAATGAGCAGTTCTTC.

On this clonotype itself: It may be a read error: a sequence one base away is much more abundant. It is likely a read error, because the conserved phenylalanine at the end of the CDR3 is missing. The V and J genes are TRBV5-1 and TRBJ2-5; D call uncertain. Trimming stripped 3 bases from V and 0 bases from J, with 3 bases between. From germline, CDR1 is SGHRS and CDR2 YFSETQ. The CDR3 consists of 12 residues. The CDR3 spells CASSYHQETQYC. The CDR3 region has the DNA TGCGCCAGCAGCTACCACCAAGAGACCCAGTACTGC.

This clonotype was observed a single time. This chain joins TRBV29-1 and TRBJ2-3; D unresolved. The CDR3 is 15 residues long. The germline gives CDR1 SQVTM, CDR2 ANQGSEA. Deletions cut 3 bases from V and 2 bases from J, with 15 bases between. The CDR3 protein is CSVETGRQPTDTQYF. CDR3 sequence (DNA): TGCAGCGTTGAGACTGGAAGGCAACCCACAGATACGCAGTATTTT.

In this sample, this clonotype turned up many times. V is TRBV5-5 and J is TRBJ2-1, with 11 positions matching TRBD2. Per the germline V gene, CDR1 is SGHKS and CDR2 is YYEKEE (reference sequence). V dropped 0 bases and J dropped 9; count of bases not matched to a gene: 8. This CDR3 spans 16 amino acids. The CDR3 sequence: CASSLVTSGGSVEQFF. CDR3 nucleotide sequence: TGTGCCAGCAGCTTGGTTACTAGCGGGGGTTCGGTTGAGCAGTTCTTC.

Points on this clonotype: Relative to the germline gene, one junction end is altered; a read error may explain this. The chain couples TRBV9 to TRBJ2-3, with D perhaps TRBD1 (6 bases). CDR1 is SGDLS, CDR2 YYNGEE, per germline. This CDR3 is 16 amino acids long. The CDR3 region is CASSVRQDASTDAQYF. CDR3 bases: TGTGCCAGCAGCGTCCGACAGGATGCTAGCACAGATGCGCAGTATTTT.